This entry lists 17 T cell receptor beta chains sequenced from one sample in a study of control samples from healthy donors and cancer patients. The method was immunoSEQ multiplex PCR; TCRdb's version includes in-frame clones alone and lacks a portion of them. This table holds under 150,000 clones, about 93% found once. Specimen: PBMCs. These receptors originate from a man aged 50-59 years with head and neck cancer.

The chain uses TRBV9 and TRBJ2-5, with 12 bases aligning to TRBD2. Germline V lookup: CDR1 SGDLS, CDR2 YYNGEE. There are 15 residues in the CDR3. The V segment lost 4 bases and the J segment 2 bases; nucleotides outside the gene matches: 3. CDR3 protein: CASSPGTSGQETQYF. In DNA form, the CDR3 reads TGTGCCAGCAGCCCAGGGACTAGCGGGCAAGAGACCCAGTACTTC.

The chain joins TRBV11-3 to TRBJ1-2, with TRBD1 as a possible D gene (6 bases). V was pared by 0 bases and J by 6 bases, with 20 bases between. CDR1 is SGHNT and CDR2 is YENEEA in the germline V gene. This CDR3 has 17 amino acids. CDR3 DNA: TGTGCCAGCAGCTTAGATCCGCCCTCGGGGGCCACGAATGGCTACACCTTC. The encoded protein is CASSLDPPSGATNGYTF. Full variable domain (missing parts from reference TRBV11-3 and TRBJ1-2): EAGVVQSPRYKIIEKKQPVAFWCNPISGHNTLYWYLQNLGQGPELLIRYENEEAVDDSQLPKDRFSAERLKGVDSTLKIQPAELGDSAVYLCASSLDPPSGATNGYTFGSGTRLTVV.

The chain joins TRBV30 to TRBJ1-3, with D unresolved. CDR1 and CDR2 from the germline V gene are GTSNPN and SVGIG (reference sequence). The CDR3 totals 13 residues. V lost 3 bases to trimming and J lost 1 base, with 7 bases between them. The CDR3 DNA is TGTGCCTGGAGGTACAGTTCTGGAAACACCATATATTTT. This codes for CAWRYSSGNTIYF.

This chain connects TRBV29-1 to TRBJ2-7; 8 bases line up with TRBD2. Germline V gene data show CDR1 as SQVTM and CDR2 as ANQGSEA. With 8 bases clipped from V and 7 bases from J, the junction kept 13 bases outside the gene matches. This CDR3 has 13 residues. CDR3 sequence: CSRWRGAPFEQYF. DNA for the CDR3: TGCAGCCGGTGGCGGGGGGCCCCCTTTGAGCAGTACTTC.

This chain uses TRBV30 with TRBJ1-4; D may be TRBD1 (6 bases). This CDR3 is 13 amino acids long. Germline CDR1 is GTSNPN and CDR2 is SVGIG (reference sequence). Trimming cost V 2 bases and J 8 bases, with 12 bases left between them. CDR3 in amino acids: CAWSPQGQEKLFF. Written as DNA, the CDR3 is TGTGCCTGGAGTCCACAGGGTCAGGAAAAACTGTTTTTT.

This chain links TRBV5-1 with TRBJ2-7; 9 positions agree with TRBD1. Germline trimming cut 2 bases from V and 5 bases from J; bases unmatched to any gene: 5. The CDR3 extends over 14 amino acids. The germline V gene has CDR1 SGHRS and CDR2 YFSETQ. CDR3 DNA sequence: TGCGCCAGCAGCTTTAAGGACAGGGGTGACGAGCAGTACTTC. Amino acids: CASSFKDRGDEQYF.

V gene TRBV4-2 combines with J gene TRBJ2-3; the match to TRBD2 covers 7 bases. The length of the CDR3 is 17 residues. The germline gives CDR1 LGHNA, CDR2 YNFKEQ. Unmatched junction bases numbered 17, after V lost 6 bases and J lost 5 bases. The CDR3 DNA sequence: TGTGCCAGCAGTCCAAGTGCCCATGGCGGGGGATTAGATACGCAGTATTTT. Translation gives CASSPSAHGGGLDTQYF.

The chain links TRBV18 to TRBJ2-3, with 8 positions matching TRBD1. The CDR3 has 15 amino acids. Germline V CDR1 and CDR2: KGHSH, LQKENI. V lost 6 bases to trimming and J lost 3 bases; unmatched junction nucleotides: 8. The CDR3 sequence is CASSPWTGQTDTQYF. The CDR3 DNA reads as TGTGCCAGCTCGCCTTGGACAGGGCAAACAGATACGCAGTATTTT.

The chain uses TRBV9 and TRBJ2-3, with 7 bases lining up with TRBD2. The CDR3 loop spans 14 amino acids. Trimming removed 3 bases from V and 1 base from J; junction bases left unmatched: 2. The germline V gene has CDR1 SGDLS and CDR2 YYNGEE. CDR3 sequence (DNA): TGTGCCAGCAGCGGGGGGGGAGGCACAGATACGCAGTATTTT. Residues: CASSGGGGTDTQYF.

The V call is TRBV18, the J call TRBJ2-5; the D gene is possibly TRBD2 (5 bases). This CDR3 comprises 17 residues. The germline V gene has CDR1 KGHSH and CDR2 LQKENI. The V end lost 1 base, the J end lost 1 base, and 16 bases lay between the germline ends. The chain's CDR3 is CASSPLQIGGSQETQYF. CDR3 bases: TGTGCCAGCTCACCACTTCAGATAGGAGGAAGCCAAGAGACCCAGTACTTC.

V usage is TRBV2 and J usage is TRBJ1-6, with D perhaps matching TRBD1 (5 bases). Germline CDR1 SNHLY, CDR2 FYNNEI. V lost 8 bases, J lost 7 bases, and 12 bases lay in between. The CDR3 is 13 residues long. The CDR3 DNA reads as TGTGCCAGCCGCAGGGAAACGAATTCACCCCTCCACTTT. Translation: CASRRETNSPLHF.

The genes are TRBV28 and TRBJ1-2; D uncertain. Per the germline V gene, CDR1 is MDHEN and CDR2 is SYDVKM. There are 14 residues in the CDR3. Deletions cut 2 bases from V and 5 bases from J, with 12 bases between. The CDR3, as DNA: TGTGCCAGCAGTTTAGCGCCAGCGGTTTATGGCTACACCTTC. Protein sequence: CASSLAPAVYGYTF.

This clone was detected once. This CDR3 is CASLVWGRDTGELFF. The CDR3 nucleotides are TGTGCCAGCCTGGTCTGGGGGCGCGACACCGGGGAGCTGTTTTTT. The chain is built from TRBV7-8 and TRBJ2-2, with D perhaps TRBD1 (6 bases). Per germline, CDR1 SGHVS and CDR2 FQNEAQ. Trimming left V 8 bases short and J 3 bases short, with 16 bases between. The CDR3 length is 15 residues.

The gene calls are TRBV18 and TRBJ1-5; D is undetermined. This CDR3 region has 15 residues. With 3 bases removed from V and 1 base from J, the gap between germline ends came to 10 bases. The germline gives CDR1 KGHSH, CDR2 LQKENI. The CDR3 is CASSPEVLSNQPQHF. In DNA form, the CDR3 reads TGTGCCAGCTCACCCGAGGTACTAAGCAATCAGCCCCAGCATTTT. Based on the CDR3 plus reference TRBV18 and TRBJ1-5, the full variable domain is NAGVMQNPRHLVRRRGQEARLRCSPMKGHSHVYWYRQLPEEGLKFMVYLQKENIIDESGMPKERFSAEFPKEGPSILRIQQVVRGDSAAYFCASSPEVLSNQPQHFGDGTRLSIL.

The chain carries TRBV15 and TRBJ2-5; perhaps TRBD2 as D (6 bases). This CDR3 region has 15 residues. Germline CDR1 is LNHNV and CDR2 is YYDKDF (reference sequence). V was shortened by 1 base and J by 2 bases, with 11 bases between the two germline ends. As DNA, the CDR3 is TGTGCCACCAGCAGAGGGGGAGGAGGACAAGAGACCCAGTACTTC. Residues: CATSRGGGGQETQYF.

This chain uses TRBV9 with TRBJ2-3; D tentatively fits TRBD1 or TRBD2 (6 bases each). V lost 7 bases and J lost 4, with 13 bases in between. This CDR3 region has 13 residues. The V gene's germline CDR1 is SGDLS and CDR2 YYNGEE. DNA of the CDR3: TGTGCCAGCCGGGGGCCGGGTTCAGATACGCAGTATTTT. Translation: CASRGPGSDTQYF.

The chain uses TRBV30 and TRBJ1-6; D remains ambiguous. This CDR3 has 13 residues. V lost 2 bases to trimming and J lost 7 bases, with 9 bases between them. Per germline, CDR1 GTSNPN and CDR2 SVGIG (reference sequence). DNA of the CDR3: TGTGCCTGGAGTCGTCAGCTGAATTCACCCCTCCACTTT. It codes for CAWSRQLNSPLHF.